This T cell receptor (beta chain) comes out of a study of T cell changes during pregnancy in multiple sclerosis. Profiling relied on immunoSEQ multiplex PCR, and the TCRdb table lists in-frame clones only, not all of them. The data contain 91,000 or so clones, roughly 92% of them singletons. Germline V gene sequence: CDR1 SGHAT, CDR2 FQNNGV. Germline trimming cut 0 bases from V and 13 bases from J; bases unmatched to any gene: 17. This CDR3 contains 16 residues. This clonotype was sampled from a female donor with multiple sclerosis, enrolled in a pregnancy study. Specimen: peripheral blood, collected after pregnancy. The chain has TRBV11-2 and TRBJ1-1; 7 positions match TRBD1. The CDR3 DNA is TGTGCCAGCAGCTTAGATCTTGCCGGGACAAGGGGGCGTGTTTTCTTT. It codes for CASSLDLAGTRGRVFF.